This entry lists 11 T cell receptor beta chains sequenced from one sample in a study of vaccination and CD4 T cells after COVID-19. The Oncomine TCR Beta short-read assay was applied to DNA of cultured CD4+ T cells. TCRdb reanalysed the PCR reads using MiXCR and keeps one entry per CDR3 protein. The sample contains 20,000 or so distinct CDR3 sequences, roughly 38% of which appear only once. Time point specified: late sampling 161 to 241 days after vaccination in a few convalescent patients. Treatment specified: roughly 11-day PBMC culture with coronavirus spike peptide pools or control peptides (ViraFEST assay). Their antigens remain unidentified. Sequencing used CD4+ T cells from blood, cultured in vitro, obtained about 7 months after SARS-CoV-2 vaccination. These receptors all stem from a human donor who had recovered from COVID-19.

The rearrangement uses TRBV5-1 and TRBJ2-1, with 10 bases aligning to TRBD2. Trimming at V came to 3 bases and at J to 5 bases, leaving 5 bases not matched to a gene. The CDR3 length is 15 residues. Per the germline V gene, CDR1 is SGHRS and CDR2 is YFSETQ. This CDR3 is CASSYTSGANNEQFF. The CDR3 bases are TGCGCCAGCAGCTATACTAGCGGGGCCAACAATGAGCAGTTCTTC.

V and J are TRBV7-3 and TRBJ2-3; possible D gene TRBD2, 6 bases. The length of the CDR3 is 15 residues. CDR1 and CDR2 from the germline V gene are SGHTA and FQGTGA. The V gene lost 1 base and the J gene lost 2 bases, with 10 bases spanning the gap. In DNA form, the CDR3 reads TGTGCCAGCAGCTTAATTAGCGGCTCCACAGATACGCAGTATTTT. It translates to CASSLISGSTDTQYF.

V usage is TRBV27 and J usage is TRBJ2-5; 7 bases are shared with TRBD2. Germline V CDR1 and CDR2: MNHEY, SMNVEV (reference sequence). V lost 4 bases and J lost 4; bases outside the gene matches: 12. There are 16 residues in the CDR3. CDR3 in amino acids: CASSSVWEGPRETQYF. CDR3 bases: TGTGCCAGCAGTTCGGTGTGGGAGGGCCCTCGAGAGACCCAGTACTTC.

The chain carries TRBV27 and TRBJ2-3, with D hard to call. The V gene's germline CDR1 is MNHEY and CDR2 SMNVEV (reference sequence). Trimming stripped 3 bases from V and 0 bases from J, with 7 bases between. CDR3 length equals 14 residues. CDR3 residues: CASSFQASTDTQYF. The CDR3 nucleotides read TGTGCCAGCAGTTTCCAAGCGAGCACAGATACGCAGTATTTT.

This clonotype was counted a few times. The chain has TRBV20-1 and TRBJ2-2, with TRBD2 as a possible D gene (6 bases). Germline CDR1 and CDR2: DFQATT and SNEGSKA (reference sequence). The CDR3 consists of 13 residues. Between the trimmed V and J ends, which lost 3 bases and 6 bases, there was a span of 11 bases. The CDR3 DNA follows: TGCAGTGCTAGTCGGAGGGCCTCCGGGGAGCTGTTTTTT. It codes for CSASRRASGELFF.

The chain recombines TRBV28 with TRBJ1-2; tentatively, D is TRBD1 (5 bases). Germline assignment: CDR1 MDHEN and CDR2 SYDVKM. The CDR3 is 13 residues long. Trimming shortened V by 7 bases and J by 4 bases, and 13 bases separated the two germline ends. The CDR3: CASTLTGGYGYTF. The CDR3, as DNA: TGTGCCAGCACCCTCACAGGAGGCTATGGCTACACCTTC.

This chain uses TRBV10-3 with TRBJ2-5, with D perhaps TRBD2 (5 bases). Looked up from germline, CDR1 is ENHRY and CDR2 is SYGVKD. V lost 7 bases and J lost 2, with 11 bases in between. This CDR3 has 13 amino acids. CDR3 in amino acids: CAITGGFQETQYF. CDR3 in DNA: TGTGCCATCACAGGAGGATTTCAAGAGACCCAGTACTTC.

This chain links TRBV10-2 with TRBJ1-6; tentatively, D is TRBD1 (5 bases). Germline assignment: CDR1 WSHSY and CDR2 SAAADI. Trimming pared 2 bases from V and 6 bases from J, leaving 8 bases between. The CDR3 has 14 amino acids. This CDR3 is CASSEPGTNSPLHF. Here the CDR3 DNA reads TGCGCCAGCAGTGAGCCCGGGACTAATTCACCCCTCCACTTT.

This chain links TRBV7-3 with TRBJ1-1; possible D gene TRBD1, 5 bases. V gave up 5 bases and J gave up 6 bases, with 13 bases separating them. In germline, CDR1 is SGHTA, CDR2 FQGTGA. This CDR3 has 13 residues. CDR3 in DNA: TGTGCCAGCAGCAATTCAGGGTTCGCTGAAGCTTTCTTT. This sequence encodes CASSNSGFAEAFF.

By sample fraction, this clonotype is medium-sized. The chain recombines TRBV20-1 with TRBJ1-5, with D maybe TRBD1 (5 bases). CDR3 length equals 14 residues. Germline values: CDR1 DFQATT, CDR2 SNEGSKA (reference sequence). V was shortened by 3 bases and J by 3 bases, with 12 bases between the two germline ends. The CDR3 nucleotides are TGCAGTGCTAGTCGGTGGGGGGACAATCAGCCCCAGCATTTT. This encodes CSASRWGDNQPQHF.

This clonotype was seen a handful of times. The CDR3 protein is CAIMTGETQYF. The CDR3 DNA sequence: TGTGCCATCATGACGGGAGAGACCCAGTACTTC. The V gene is TRBV10-3, the J gene TRBJ2-5; D uncertain. The ends were cut back, 7 bases at V and 4 bases at J, with 7 bases in the middle. The CDR3 covers 11 residues. Germline CDR1 ENHRY, CDR2 SYGVKD.